This T cell receptor beta chain was sequenced for a study of prognosis after radiotherapy for stage I lung cancer. Study results and limitations: Tumor-specific reactivity of the expanded TCR clones remained undetermined. The median unique TCR clone count dropped from approximately 9,100 to 7,200 after stereotactic body radiation therapy.

This clonotype was seen many times. What it recognizes is unknown. This CDR3 contains 14 residues. The germline V gene encodes CDR1 DFQATT and CDR2 SNEGSKA (reference sequence). V lost 0 bases and J lost 3, with 11 bases in between. Using two-round multiplex PCR, the authors amplified TCR beta CDR3 from genomic DNA. Amplification during the initial PCR round employed primers specific to each TRBV and TRBJ gene. TCRdb processed the multiplex PCR reads anew with MiXCR; each CDR3 protein has one entry. The sample lists fewer than 25,000 distinct CDR3 sequences, around 40% seen once, with 25% to 35% in the top ten.

The TCR sequence derives from a donor of 50 years or more with non-small cell lung cancer. The chain couples TRBV20-1 to TRBJ1-1, with D unresolved. The starting material was PBMCs, obtained before or after stereotactic body radiation therapy (not recorded which). DNA of the CDR3: TGCAGTGCTAGAGATAGGCGAGGCCACACTGAAGCTTTCTTT. Translation gives CSARDRRGHTEAFF.